A selection of T cell receptor beta chains follows, all from one sample in a study of blood T cells in healthy people across ages. In TCRdb, the 5' RACE reads were re-called with MiXCR into one record per CDR3 protein. The data show about 580,000 distinct CDR3 sequences, 40% to 50% seen once. What was sequenced was blood. Receptors originate from an older man in good health. Each CDR3 is given with its conserved first and last residue. Each record gives: clone size, V gene, D gene, J gene, CDR3 length, CDR3 protein, CDR3 DNA. D genes are given only for firm matches. Expanded clones get a size class; other rows say once, few or many, or leave the size out.

abundance: .
v_gene: TRBV20-1
d_gene: .
j_gene: TRBJ1-6
len: 11
CDR3aa: CSARVVTALHF
CDR3nt: TGCAGTGCTAGAGTCGTTACGGCCCTCCACTTT

abundance: .
v_gene: TRBV14
d_gene: .
j_gene: TRBJ2-3
len: 12
CDR3aa: CASSQDRITQYF
CDR3nt: TGTGCCAGCAGCCAAGATCGGATTACGCAGTATTTT

abundance: .
v_gene: TRBV5-6
d_gene: .
j_gene: TRBJ1-1
len: 13
CDR3aa: CAGSWTVATEAFF
CDR3nt: TGTGCCGGCAGCTGGACAGTGGCCACTGAAGCTTTCTTT

abundance: few
v_gene: TRBV4-3
d_gene: .
j_gene: TRBJ1-2
len: 13
CDR3aa: CASSPSAEYGYTF
CDR3nt: TGCGCCAGCAGCCCCTCAGCGGAATATGGCTACACCTTC

abundance: .
v_gene: TRBV6-5
d_gene: .
j_gene: TRBJ2-7
len: 15
CDR3aa: CASSSKRMDSYEQYF
CDR3nt: TGTGCCAGCAGTTCCAAACGAATGGACAGCTACGAGCAGTACTTC

abundance: .
v_gene: TRBV7-2
d_gene: TRBD1
j_gene: TRBJ1-2
len: 13
CDR3aa: CASSLGDRVGYTF
CDR3nt: TGTGCCAGCAGCTTAGGGGACAGGGTCGGCTACACCTTC

abundance: .
v_gene: TRBV6-2/TRBV6-3
d_gene: TRBD2
j_gene: TRBJ2-7
len: 15
CDR3aa: CASSYLGSGTYEQYF
CDR3nt: TGTGCCAGCAGTTACTTGGGTAGCGGGACCTACGAGCAGTACTTC

abundance: .
v_gene: TRBV9
d_gene: TRBD2
j_gene: TRBJ2-7
len: 15
CDR3aa: CARSPRDYSYNEQYF
CDR3nt: TGTGCCAGAAGCCCCCGGGACTATTCCTACAATGAGCAGTACTTC

abundance: many
v_gene: TRBV10-3
d_gene: TRBD2
j_gene: TRBJ2-1
len: 14
CDR3aa: CAISEAGGYNEQFF
CDR3nt: TGTGCCATCAGTGAGGCGGGAGGGTACAATGAGCAGTTCTTC

abundance: .
v_gene: TRBV21-1
d_gene: .
j_gene: TRBJ2-1
len: 13
CDR3aa: CASSKVPGTEQFF
CDR3nt: TGTGCCAGCAGCAAAGTCCCAGGGACTGAGCAGTTCTTC

abundance: .
v_gene: TRBV6-6
d_gene: .
j_gene: TRBJ1-2
len: 15
CDR3aa: CASSLRPGRTYGDTF
CDR3nt: TGTGCCAGCAGCCTACGGCCAGGTCGGACCTATGGCGACACCTTC

abundance: .
v_gene: TRBV7-9
d_gene: .
j_gene: TRBJ2-5
len: 15
CDR3aa: CASSRGSPGQETQYF
CDR3nt: TGTGCCAGCAGCCGCGGGTCGCCGGGACAAGAGACCCAGTACTTC

abundance: few
v_gene: TRBV12-3/TRBV12-4
d_gene: .
j_gene: TRBJ2-3
len: 15
CDR3aa: CASSSQPGATDTQYF
CDR3nt: TGTGCCAGCAGTTCCCAACCAGGTGCGACAGATACGCAGTATTTT

abundance: .
v_gene: TRBV12-3/TRBV12-4
d_gene: .
j_gene: TRBJ1-2
len: 15
CDR3aa: CASSATGIANYGYTF
CDR3nt: TGTGCCAGCAGTGCTACAGGGATAGCTAACTATGGCTACACCTTC

abundance: many
v_gene: TRBV4-3
d_gene: TRBD1
j_gene: TRBJ1-2
len: 16
CDR3aa: CASSQETTGGAGGYTF
CDR3nt: TGCGCCAGCAGCCAAGAGACGACAGGGGGCGCGGGTGGCTACACCTTC

abundance: .
v_gene: TRBV11-1
d_gene: .
j_gene: TRBJ2-5
len: 24
CDR3aa: CASSSPTSSGQGDGLAGHQETQYF
CDR3nt: TGTGCCAGCAGCTCACCAACCTCCTCGGGACAGGGGGATGGACTAGCGGGACACCAAGAGACCCAGTACTTC

abundance: many
v_gene: TRBV29-1
d_gene: TRBD1
j_gene: TRBJ2-1
len: 15
CDR3aa: CSVKSRTGIYNEQFF
CDR3nt: TGCAGCGTGAAATCTCGGACAGGGATCTACAATGAGCAGTTCTTC

abundance: .
v_gene: TRBV10-3
d_gene: .
j_gene: TRBJ2-7
len: 13
CDR3aa: CAISDREKDEQYF
CDR3nt: TGTGCCATCAGTGACAGGGAAAAGGACGAGCAGTACTTC

abundance: .
v_gene: TRBV7-6
d_gene: .
j_gene: TRBJ1-6
len: 16
CDR3aa: CASSNRHLPYNSPLHF
CDR3nt: TGTGCCAGCAGCAATCGACACTTACCTTATAATTCACCCCTCCACTTT

abundance: few
v_gene: TRBV7-2
d_gene: .
j_gene: TRBJ1-1
len: 14
CDR3aa: CASSLRGAAAEAFF
CDR3nt: TGTGCCAGCAGCTTAAGGGGGGCCGCGGCTGAAGCTTTCTTT

abundance: .
v_gene: TRBV7-2
d_gene: .
j_gene: TRBJ2-3
len: 15
CDR3aa: CASSLGGADTDTQYF
CDR3nt: TGTGCCAGCAGCTTAGGGGGGGCTGACACAGATACGCAGTATTTT

abundance: few
v_gene: TRBV3-1
d_gene: .
j_gene: TRBJ1-4
len: 13
CDR3aa: CASSPMRAEKLFF
CDR3nt: TGTGCCAGCAGCCCGATGAGGGCAGAAAAACTGTTTTTT

abundance: .
v_gene: TRBV6-2/TRBV6-3
d_gene: .
j_gene: TRBJ2-1
len: 15
CDR3aa: CASSSPPVGSDEQFF
CDR3nt: TGTGCCAGCAGTTCTCCTCCGGTGGGCAGCGATGAGCAGTTCTTC

abundance: .
v_gene: TRBV7-2
d_gene: .
j_gene: TRBJ1-5
len: 15
CDR3aa: CASSYSALPNQPQHF
CDR3nt: TGTGCCAGCAGTTATAGCGCCCTCCCCAATCAGCCCCAGCATTTT

abundance: .
v_gene: TRBV6-1
d_gene: TRBD1
j_gene: TRBJ2-6
len: 16
CDR3aa: CASSGQGAGWANVLTF
CDR3nt: TGTGCCAGCAGCGGACAGGGCGCAGGCTGGGCCAACGTCCTGACTTTC

abundance: .
v_gene: TRBV7-2
d_gene: .
j_gene: TRBJ2-1
len: 17
CDR3aa: CASSPQPQGSSYNEQFF
CDR3nt: TGTGCCAGCAGCCCCCAACCCCAGGGGAGCTCCTACAATGAGCAGTTCTTC

abundance: .
v_gene: TRBV25-1
d_gene: .
j_gene: TRBJ2-7
len: 14
CDR3aa: CASSEFGGFHEQYF
CDR3nt: TGTGCCAGCAGTGAATTTGGGGGTTTCCACGAGCAGTACTTC

abundance: .
v_gene: TRBV5-1
d_gene: TRBD1
j_gene: TRBJ1-1
len: 14
CDR3aa: CASSMDRVETEAFF
CDR3nt: TGCGCCAGCAGCATGGACAGGGTAGAAACTGAAGCTTTCTTT

abundance: few
v_gene: TRBV5-1
d_gene: .
j_gene: TRBJ2-6
len: 17
CDR3aa: CASSLAGTASIANVLTF
CDR3nt: TGCGCCAGCAGCTTGGCCGGGACGGCGAGCATAGCCAACGTCCTGACTTTC

abundance: few
v_gene: TRBV20-1
d_gene: .
j_gene: TRBJ2-5
len: 15
CDR3aa: CSASQGSGVQETQYF
CDR3nt: TGCAGTGCTTCGCAGGGTAGCGGAGTTCAAGAGACCCAGTACTTC